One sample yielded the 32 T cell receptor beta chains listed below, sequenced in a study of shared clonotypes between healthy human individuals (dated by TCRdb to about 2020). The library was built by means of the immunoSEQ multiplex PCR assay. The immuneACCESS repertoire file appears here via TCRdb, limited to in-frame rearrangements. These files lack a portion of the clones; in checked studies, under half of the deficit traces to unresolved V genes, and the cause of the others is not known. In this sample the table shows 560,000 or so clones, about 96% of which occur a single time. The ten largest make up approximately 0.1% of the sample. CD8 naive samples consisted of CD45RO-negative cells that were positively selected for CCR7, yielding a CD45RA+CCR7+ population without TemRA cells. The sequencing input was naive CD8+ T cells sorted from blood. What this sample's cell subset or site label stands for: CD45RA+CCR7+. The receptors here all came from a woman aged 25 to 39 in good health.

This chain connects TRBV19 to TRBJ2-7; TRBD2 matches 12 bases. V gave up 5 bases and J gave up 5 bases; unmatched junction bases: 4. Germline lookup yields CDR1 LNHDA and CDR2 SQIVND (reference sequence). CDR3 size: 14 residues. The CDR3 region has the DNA TGTGCCAGTAGTTTGGGACTAGCGGGTGACGAGCAGTACTTC. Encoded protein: CASSLGLAGDEQYF.

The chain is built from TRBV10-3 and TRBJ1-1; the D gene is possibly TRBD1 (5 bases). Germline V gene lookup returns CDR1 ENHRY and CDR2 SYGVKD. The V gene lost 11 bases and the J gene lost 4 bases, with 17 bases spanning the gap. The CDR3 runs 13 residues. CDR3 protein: CASRGGGGTEAFF. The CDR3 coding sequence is TGTGCCTCTCGGGGGGGTGGAGGCACTGAAGCTTTCTTT.

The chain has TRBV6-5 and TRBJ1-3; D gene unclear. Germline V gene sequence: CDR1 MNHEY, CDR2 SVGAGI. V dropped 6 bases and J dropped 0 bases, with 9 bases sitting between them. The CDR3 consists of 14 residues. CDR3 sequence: CASRLQDSGNTIYF. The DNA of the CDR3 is TGTGCCAGCAGACTTCAGGACTCTGGAAACACCATATATTTT.

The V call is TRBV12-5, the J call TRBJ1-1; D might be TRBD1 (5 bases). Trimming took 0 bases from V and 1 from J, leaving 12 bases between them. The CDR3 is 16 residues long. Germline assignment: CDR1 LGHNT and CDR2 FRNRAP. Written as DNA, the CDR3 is TGTGCTAGTGGTTTGGTAGGGGACCTTAGGAACACTGAAGCTTTCTTT. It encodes CASGLVGDLRNTEAFF.

CDR3 DNA sequence: TGTGCCAGCAGTGTAGGTTTGGGGGCAGGCTCCTACAATGAGCAGTTCTTC. Its translation: CASSVGLGAGSYNEQFF. The chain employs TRBV2 and TRBJ2-1; tentative D call: TRBD1 (6 bases). Germline-derived CDR1 and CDR2 are SNHLY and FYNNEI. Trimming took off 4 bases at V and 0 bases at J, with 16 bases between the two ends. This CDR3 is 17 amino acids long.

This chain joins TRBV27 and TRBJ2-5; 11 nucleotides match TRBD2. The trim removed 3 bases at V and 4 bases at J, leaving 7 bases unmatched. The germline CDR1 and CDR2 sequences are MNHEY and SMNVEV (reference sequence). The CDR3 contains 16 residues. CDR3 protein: CASSLGVAGGPETQYF. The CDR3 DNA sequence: TGTGCCAGCAGTTTGGGGGTAGCGGGAGGGCCAGAGACCCAGTACTTC.

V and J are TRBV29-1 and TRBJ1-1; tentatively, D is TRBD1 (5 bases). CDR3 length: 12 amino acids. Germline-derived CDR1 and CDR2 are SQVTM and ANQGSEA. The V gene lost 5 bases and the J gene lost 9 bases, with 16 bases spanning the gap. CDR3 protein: CSVYRDGNKAFF. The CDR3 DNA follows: TGCAGCGTTTACCGGGACGGTAATAAAGCTTTCTTT.

The CDR3 here is CASSYGGLWGQYF. In nucleotides, the CDR3 is TGTGCCAGCAGTTACGGAGGCCTCTGGGGCCAGTACTTC. The chain is built from TRBV6-5 and TRBJ2-5; tentatively, D is TRBD2 (5 bases). Trimming removed 2 bases from V and 10 bases from J, with 14 bases in between. The CDR3 runs 13 residues. CDR1 and CDR2 (germline): MNHEY, SVGAGI.

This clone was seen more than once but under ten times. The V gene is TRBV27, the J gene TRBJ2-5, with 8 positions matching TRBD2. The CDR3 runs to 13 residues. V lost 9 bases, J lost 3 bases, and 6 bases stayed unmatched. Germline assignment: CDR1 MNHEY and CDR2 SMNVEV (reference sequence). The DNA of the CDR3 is TGTGCCAGTCTCCCAGCGGGAGAAGAGACCCAGTACTTC. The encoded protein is CASLPAGEETQYF.

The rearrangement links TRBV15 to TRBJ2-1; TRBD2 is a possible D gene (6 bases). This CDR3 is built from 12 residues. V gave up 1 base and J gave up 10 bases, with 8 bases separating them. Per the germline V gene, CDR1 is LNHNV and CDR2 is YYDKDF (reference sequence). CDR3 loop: CATSRVGGEQFF. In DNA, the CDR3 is TGTGCCACCAGCAGAGTCGGGGGAGAGCAGTTCTTC.

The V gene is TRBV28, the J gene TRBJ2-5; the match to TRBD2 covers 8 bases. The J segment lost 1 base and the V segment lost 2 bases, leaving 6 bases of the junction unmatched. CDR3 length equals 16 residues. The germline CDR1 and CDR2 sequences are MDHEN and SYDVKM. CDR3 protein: CASSLLGRALQETQYF. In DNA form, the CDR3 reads TGTGCCAGCAGTTTACTCGGGAGGGCCCTCCAAGAGACCCAGTACTTC.

The CDR3 bases are TGCGCCAGCAGGCCCGGGACAGGGAACCGGGACCCCCGGGTCCACGAGCAGTACTTC. Translated: CASRPGTGNRDPRVHEQYF. The V call is TRBV23-1, the J call TRBJ2-7; 9 bases agree with TRBD1. TRBV23-1 is designated an ORF whose function remains uncertain. This CDR3 spans 19 amino acids. The J segment lost 5 bases and the V segment lost 6 bases, leaving 23 bases of the junction unmatched.

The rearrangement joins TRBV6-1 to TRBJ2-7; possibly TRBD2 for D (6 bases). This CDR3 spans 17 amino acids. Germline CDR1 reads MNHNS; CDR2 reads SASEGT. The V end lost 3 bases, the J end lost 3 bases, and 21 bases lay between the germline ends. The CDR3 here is CASSDSWREQEIYEQYF. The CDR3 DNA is TGTGCCAGCAGTGATTCATGGAGGGAACAGGAGATCTACGAGCAGTACTTC.

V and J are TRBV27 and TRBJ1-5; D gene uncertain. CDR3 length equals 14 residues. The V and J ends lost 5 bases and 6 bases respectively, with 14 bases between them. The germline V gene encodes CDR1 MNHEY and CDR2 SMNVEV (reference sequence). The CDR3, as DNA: TGTGCCAGCAGTCCGGGAGGTCCGGGTCAGCCCCAGCATTTT. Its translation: CASSPGGPGQPQHF.

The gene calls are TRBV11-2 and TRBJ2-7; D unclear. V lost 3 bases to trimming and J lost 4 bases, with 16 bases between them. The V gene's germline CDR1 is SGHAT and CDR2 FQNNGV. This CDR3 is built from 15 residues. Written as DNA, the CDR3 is TGTGCCAGCAGCTTCGCCGGGTCTACCACTTACGAGCAGTACTTC. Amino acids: CASSFAGSTTYEQYF.

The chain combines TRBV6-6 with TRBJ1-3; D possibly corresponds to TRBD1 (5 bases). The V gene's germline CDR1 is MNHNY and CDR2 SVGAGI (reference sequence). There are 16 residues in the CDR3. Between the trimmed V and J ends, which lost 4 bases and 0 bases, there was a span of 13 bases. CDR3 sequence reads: CASSSGTVFSGNTIYF. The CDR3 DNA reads TGTGCCAGCAGTTCGGGGACTGTTTTCTCTGGAAACACCATATATTTT.

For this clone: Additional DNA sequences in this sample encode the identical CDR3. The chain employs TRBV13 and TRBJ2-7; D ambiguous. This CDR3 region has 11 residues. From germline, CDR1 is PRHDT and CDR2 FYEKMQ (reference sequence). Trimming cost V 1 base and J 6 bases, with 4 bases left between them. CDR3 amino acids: CASSLVGEQYF. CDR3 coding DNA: TGTGCCAGCAGCTTAGTCGGCGAGCAGTACTTC.

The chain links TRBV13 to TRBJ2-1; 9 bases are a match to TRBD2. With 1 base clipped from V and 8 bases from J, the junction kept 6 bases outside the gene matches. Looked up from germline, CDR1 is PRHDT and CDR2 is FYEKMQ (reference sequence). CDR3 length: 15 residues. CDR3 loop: CASSLEGGRGDEQFF. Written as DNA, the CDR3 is TGTGCCAGCAGCTTAGAAGGCGGGAGGGGTGATGAGCAGTTCTTC.

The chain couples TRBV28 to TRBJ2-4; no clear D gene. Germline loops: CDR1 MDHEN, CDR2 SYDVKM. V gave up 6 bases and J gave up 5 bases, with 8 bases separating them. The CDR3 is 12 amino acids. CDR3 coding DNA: TGTGCCAGCAGCAATGACCAAAACATTCAGTACTTC. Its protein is CASSNDQNIQYF.

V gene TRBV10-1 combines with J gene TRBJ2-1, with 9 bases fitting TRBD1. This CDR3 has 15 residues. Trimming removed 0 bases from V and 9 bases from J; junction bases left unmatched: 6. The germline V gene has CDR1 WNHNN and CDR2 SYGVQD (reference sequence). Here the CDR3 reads CASSESYGTGFEQFF. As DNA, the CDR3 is TGCGCCAGCAGTGAGTCCTATGGGACAGGGTTTGAGCAGTTCTTC.

The CDR3 region is CASSLMADSYNDEQFF. CDR3 in DNA: TGTGCCAGCAGCTTAATGGCGGACAGCTACAACGATGAGCAGTTCTTC. The J gene is TRBJ2-1, the V gene TRBV7-2; TRBD1 is a possible D gene (6 bases). The CDR3 sequence is 16 residues long. In germline, CDR1 is SGHTA, CDR2 FQGNSA. V shed 2 bases and J shed 8 bases, with 19 bases lying between them. The entire variable domain, with the rest obtained from reference TRBV7-2 and TRBJ2-1, is as follows: GAGVSQSPSNKVTEKGKDVELRCDPISGHTALYWYRQSLGQGLEFLIYFQGNSAPDKSGLPSDRFSAERTGGSVSTLTIQRTQQEDSAVYLCASSLMADSYNDEQFFGPGTRLTVL.

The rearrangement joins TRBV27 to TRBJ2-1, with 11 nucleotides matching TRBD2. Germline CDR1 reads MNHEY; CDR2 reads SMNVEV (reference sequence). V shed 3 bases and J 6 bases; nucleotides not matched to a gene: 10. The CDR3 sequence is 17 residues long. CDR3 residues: CASSFWISGRAINEQFF. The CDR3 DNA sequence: TGTGCCAGCAGTTTCTGGATTAGCGGGAGGGCCATCAATGAGCAGTTCTTC.

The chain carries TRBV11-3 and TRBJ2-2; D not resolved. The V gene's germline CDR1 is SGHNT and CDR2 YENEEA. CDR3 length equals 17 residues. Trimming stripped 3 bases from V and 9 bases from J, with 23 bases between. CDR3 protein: CASSFGPNEATRRELFF. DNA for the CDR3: TGTGCCAGCAGCTTCGGGCCTAACGAAGCTACACGCCGGGAGCTGTTTTTT. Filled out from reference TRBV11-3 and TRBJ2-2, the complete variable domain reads EAGVVQSPRYKIIEKKQPVAFWCNPISGHNTLYWYLQNLGQGPELLIRYENEEAVDDSQLPKDRFSAERLKGVDSTLKIQPAELGDSAVYLCASSFGPNEATRRELFFGEGSRLTVL.

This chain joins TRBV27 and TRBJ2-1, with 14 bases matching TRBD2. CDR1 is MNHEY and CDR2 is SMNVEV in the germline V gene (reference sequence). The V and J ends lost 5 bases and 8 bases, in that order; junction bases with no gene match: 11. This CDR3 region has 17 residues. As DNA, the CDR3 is TGTGCCAGCAGTCTCGGGACTAGCGGGAGTAGATTGCATGAGCAGTTCTTC. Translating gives CASSLGTSGSRLHEQFF.

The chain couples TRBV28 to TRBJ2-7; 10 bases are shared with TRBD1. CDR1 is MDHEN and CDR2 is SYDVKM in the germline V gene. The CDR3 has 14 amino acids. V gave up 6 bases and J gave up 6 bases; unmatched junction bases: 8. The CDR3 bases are TGTGCCAGCAGCCTTCCCGGGACAGGGGTCGAGCAGTACTTC. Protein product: CASSLPGTGVEQYF. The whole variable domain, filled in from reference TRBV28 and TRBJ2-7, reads DVKVTQSSRYLVKRTGEKVFLECVQDMDHENMFWYRQDPGLGLRLIYFSYDVKMKEKGDIPEGYSVSREKKERFSLILESASTNQTSMYLCASSLPGTGVEQYFGPGTRLTVT.

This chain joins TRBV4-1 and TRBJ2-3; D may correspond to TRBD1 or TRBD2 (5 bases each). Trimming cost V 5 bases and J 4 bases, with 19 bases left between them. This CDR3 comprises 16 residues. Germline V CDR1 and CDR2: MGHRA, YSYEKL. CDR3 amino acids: CASSSRWGMTADTQYF. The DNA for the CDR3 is TGCGCCAGCAGCTCAAGATGGGGGATGACGGCAGATACGCAGTATTTT.

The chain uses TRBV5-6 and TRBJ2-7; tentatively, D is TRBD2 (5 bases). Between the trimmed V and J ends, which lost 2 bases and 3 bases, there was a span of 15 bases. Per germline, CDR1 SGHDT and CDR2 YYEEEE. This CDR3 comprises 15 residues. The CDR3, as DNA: TGTGCCAGCAGCTTATCGGGTCGGGAATACTACGAGCAGTACTTC. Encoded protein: CASSLSGREYYEQYF.

The CDR3, as DNA: TGTGCTAGTGGTTTGGACAGGGCCCCCAAATGGCCCCAGCATTTT. Amino acids: CASGLDRAPKWPQHF. The rearrangement joins TRBV12-5 to TRBJ1-5; D perhaps matches TRBD1 (6 bases). V shed 1 base and J shed 9 bases, with 16 bases lying between them. The germline CDR1 and CDR2 sequences are LGHNT and FRNRAP. The CDR3 runs 15 residues.

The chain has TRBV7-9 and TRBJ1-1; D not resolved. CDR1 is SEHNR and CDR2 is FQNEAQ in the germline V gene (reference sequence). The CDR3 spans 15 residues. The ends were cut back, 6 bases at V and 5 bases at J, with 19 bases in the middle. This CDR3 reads CASSRATLGRTEAFF. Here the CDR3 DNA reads TGTGCCAGCAGTAGAGCGACTTTGGGCCGGACTGAAGCTTTCTTT.

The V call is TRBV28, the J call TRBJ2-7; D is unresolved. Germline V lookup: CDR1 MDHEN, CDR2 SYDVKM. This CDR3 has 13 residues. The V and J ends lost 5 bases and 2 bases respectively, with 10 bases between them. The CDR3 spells CASSEVQTYEQYF. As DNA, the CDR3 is TGTGCCAGCAGTGAGGTACAAACCTACGAGCAGTACTTC.

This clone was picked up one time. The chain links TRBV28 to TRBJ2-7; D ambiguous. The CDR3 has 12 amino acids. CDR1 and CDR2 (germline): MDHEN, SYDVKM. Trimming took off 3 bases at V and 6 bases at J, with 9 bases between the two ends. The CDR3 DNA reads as TGTGCCAGCAGTTTTTCTGGGTTCGAGCAGTACTTC. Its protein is CASSFSGFEQYF.

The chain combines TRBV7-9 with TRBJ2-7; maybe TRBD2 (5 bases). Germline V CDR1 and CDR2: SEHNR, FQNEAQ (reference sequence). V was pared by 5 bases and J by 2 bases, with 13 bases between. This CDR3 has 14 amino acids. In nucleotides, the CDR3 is TGTGCCAGCAGCCAGGCTTCGACTACCTACGAGCAGTACTTC. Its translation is CASSQASTTYEQYF.